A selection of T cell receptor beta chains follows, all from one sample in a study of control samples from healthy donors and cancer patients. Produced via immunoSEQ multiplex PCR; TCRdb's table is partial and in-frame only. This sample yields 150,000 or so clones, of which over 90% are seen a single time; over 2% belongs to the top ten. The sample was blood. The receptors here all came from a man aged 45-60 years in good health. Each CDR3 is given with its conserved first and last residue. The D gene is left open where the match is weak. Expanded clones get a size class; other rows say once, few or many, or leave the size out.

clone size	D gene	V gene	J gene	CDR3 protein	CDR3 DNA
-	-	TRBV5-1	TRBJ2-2	CASSYRTLNTGELFF	TGCGCCAGCAGCTACCGGACCCTGAACACCGGGGAGCTGTTTTTT
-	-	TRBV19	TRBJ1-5	CASSQGQLNQPQHF	TGTGCCAGTAGTCAAGGACAGCTCAATCAGCCCCAGCATTTT
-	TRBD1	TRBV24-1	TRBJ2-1	CATSRTGRGHEQFF	TGTGCCACCAGCCGGACAGGTCGGGGTCATGAGCAGTTCTTC
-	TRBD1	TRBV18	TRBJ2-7	CASSGTGGFYEQYF	TGTGCCAGCTCGGGGACAGGGGGGTTCTACGAGCAGTACTTC
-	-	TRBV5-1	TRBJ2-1	CARIPTTEQFF	TGCGCCAGAATACCGACGACTGAGCAGTTCTTC
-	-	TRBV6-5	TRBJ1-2	CASSYSPGGNYGYTF	TGTGCCAGCAGTTACTCACCGGGGGGGAACTATGGCTACACCTTC
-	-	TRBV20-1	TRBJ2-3	CSASKVQLADTQYF	TGCAGTGCTAGTAAGGTCCAGCTCGCAGATACGCAGTATTTT
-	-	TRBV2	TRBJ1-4	CASSLDSPATNEKLFF	TGTGCCAGCAGTTTAGACAGTCCTGCAACTAATGAAAAACTGTTTTTT
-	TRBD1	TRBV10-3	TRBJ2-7	CASLALTGVGEQYF	TGTGCCAGCCTGGCCTTGACAGGGGTTGGTGAGCAGTACTTC
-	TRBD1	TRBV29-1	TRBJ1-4	CSAAGTGSTNEKLFF	TGCAGCGCAGCAGGGACAGGGAGTACTAATGAAAAACTGTTTTTT
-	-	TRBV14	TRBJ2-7	CASSQARYEQYF	TGTGCCAGCAGCCAAGCTCGGTACGAGCAGTACTTC
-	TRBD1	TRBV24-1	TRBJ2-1	CATSWGQLPYNEQFF	TGTGCCACCAGTTGGGGACAGCTCCCCTACAATGAGCAGTTCTTC
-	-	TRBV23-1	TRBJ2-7	CASSQDSPYEQYF	TGCGCCAGCAGTCAGGATAGCCCTTACGAGCAGTACTTC
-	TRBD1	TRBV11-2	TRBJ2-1	CASSLVQGSRVEQFF	TGTGCCAGCAGCTTAGTACAGGGGTCCCGGGTAGAGCAGTTCTTC
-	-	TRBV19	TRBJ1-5	CASSYGGVGQPQHF	TGTGCCAGTAGTTACGGAGGGGTTGGTCAGCCCCAGCATTTT
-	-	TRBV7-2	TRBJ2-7	CASSLERSYEQYF	TGTGCCAGCAGCTTGGAACGATCCTACGAGCAGTACTTC
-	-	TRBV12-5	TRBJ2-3	CASGASDYTDTQYF	TGTGCTAGTGGGGCTAGCGACTACACAGATACGCAGTATTTT
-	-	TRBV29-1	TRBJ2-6	CSALDSGANVLTF	TGCAGCGCTTTAGACTCTGGGGCCAACGTCCTGACTTTC
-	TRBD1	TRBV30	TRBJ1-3	CAWRATGTGNTIYF	TGTGCCTGGAGGGCGACAGGGACGGGAAACACCATATATTTT
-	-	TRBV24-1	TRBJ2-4	CATSDRGRGSGIQYF	TGTGCCACCAGTGATAGGGGACGAGGCTCGGGCATTCAGTACTTC
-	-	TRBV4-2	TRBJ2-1	CASSQVDLPEEQFF	TGTGCCAGCAGCCAAGTGGACCTGCCGGAGGAGCAGTTCTTC
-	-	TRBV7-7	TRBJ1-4	CASSLTVGNEKLFF	TGTGCTAGCAGCCTGACAGTGGGGAATGAAAAACTGTTTTTT
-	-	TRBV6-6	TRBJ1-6	CASSQQSYNSPLHF	TGTGCCAGCAGTCAGCAGAGCTATAATTCACCCCTCCACTTT
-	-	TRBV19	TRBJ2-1	CASSTGFSYNEQFF	TGTGCCAGTAGTACTGGGTTCTCCTACAATGAGCAGTTCTTC
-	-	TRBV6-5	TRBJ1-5	CASRDAVSNQPQHF	TGTGCCAGCAGGGATGCGGTTAGCAATCAGCCCCAGCATTTT
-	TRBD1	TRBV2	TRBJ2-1	CASSGDRASYNEQFF	TGTGCCAGCAGTGGGGACAGGGCCTCCTACAATGAGCAGTTCTTC
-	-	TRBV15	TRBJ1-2	CATSRRGPNYGYTF	TGTGCCACCAGCCGGCGGGGTCCAAACTATGGCTACACCTTC
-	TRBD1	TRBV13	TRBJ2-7	CASRRDRADEQYF	TGTGCCAGCAGACGGGACAGGGCAGACGAGCAGTACTTC
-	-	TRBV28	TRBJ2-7	CASSLYRPLRSYEQYF	TGTGCCAGCAGTTTATATAGACCCCTCAGATCCTACGAGCAGTACTTC
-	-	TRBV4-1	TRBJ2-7	CASSHGGEQYF	TGCGCCAGCAGCCACGGAGGCGAGCAGTACTTC
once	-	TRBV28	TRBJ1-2	CASSLQGHYGYTF	TGTGCCAGCAGTTTACAGGGCCACTATGGCTACACCTTC
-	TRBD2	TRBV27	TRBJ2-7	CASSLFGTSGIYEQYF	TGTGCCAGCAGTTTGTTCGGGACTAGCGGGATATACGAGCAGTACTTC
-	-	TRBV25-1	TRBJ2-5	CASSGGARETQYF	TGTGCCAGCAGTGGCGGGGCTAGGGAGACCCAGTACTTC
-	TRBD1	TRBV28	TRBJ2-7	CASSRTRGTGKHEQYF	TGTGCCAGCAGTAGGACCCGGGGGACAGGGAAACACGAGCAGTACTTC
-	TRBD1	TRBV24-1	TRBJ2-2	CATSDVTGWDTGELFF	TGTGCCACCAGTGATGTGACAGGGTGGGACACCGGGGAGCTGTTTTTT
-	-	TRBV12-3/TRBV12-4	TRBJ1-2	CASSSGADYGYTF	TGTGCCAGCAGTTCAGGTGCGGACTATGGCTACACCTTC
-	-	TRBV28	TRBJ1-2	CASSSKVRGRGGYTF	TGTGCCAGCAGTTCTAAGGTGCGGGGGCGCGGGGGCTACACCTTC
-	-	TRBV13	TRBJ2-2	CASTSGESLNTGELFF	TGTGCCAGCACCTCAGGGGAGAGCCTGAACACCGGGGAGCTGTTTTTT
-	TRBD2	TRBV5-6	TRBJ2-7	CASSPLLAGGRYEQYF	TGTGCCAGCAGCCCCCTACTAGCGGGAGGAAGGTACGAGCAGTACTTC
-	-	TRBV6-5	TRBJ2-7	CASIERGRGINEQYF	TGTGCCAGCATCGAACGAGGACGGGGTATAAACGAGCAGTACTTC
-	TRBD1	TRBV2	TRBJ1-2	CASSPGQGYNYGYTF	TGTGCCAGCAGCCCGGGACAGGGTTATAACTATGGCTACACCTTC
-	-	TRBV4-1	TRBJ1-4	CASSQDQGSYEKLFF	TGCGCCAGCAGCCAAGATCAGGGAAGTTATGAAAAACTGTTTTTT
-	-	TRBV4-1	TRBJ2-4	CASSHLDSGKNIQYF	TGCGCCAGCAGCCACTTGGACTCAGGCAAAAACATTCAGTACTTC
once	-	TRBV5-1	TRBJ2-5	CASSLWVEETQYF	TGCGCCAGCAGCTTGTGGGTGGAAGAGACCCAGTACTTC
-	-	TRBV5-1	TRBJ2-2	CASSLEGPGIGELFF	TGCGCCAGCAGCTTGGAGGGGCCGGGAATCGGGGAGCTGTTTTTT
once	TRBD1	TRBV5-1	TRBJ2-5	CASSSGQVEETQYF	TGCGCCAGCAGCTCCGGACAGGTTGAAGAGACCCAGTACTTC
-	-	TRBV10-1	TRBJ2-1	CASSDEGGSYNEQFF	TGCGCCAGCAGTGATGAGGGGGGCTCCTACAATGAGCAGTTCTTC
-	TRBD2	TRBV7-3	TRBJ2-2	CASSRTGGRAVGELFF	TGTGCCAGCAGCCGAACCGGTGGGAGGGCCGTCGGGGAGCTGTTTTTT
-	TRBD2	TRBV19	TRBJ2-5	CASSILAGGETQYF	TGTGCCAGTAGTATACTAGCGGGAGGGGAGACCCAGTACTTC
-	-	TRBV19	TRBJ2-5	CASRHQGGGQETQYF	TGTGCCAGCCGCCACCAGGGGGGGGGCCAAGAGACCCAGTACTTC
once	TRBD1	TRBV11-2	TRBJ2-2	CASRQPGTDTGELFF	TGTGCCAGCAGACAGCCCGGGACAGACACCGGGGAGCTGTTTTTT
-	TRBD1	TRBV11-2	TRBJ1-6	CASSLSPGQGDSPLHF	TGTGCCAGCAGCTTAAGTCCCGGACAGGGGGATTCACCCCTCCACTTT
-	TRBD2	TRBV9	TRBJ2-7	CASSVASSGTYEQYF	TGTGCCAGCAGCGTAGCTTCTAGCGGGACCTACGAGCAGTACTTC
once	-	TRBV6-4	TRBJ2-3	CASSPEFSSDTQYF	TGTGCCAGCAGTCCGGAATTCAGTTCAGATACGCAGTATTTT
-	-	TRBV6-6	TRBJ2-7	CASRSFYEQYF	TGTGCCAGCAGATCCTTCTACGAGCAGTACTTC